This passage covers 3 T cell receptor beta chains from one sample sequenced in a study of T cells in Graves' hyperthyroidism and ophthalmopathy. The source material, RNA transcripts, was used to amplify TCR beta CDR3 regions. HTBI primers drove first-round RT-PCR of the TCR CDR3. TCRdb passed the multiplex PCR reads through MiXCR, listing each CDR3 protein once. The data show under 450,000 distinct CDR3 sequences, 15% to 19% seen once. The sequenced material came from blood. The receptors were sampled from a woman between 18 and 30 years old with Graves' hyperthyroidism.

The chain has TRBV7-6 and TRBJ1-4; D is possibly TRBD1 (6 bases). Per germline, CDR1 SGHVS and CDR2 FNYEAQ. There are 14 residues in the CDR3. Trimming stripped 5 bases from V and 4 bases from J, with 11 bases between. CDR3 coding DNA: TGTGCCAGCAGCCTCACAGGGAATAATGAAAAACTGTTTTTT. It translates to CASSLTGNNEKLFF.

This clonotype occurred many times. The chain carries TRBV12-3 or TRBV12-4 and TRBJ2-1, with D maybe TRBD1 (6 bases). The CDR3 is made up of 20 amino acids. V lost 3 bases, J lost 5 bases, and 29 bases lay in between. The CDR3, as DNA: TGTGCCAGCAGTTTGGACTTGTCTGTAGCCAGCTCCTACAGGGACAATGAGCAGTTCTTC. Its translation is CASSLDLSVASSYRDNEQFF.

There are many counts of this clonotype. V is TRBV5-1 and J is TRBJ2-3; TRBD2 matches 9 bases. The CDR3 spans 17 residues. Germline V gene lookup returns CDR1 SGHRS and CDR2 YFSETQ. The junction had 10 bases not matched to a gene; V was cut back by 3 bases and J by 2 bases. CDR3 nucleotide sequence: TGCGCCAGCAGCTCCAGACTAGCGGCGGGGTACACAGATACGCAGTATTTT. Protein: CASSSRLAAGYTDTQYF.